The next 30 T cell receptor beta chains were all read from a single sample in a study of neoadjuvant anti-PD-1 for oral cavity cancer. The data were produced by immunoSEQ multiplex PCR, yet TCRdb's version contains in-frame clones alone and is incomplete. The sample yields some 40,000 clones, about 36% seen once. Specified time point: after neoadjuvant nivolumab, at surgical resection. Sequencing was performed on tumor tissue, taken after nivolumab (anti-PD-1) treatment. The source of these receptors is a person aged 40 to 85 with oral cavity squamous cell carcinoma.

This clone was observed at least ten times. The rearrangement joins TRBV15 to TRBJ2-1, with D possibly matching TRBD2 (6 bases). V was clipped by 3 bases and J by 7 bases, with 7 bases between them. Looked up from germline, CDR1 is LNHNV and CDR2 is YYDKDF (reference sequence). This CDR3 region has 12 residues. The CDR3 DNA follows: TGTGCCACCAGCAGGGAGGGAAATGAGCAGTTCTTC. It yields the protein CATSREGNEQFF.

This clone was recorded a few times. V and J are TRBV9 and TRBJ1-2; the D gene is possibly TRBD1 (6 bases). Per the germline V gene, CDR1 is SGDLS and CDR2 is YYNGEE. Trimming cost V 4 bases and J 5 bases, with 18 bases left between them. The CDR3 consists of 15 residues. The CDR3 sequence is CASSPPTGISYGYTF. CDR3 bases: TGTGCCAGCAGCCCTCCTACAGGGATCTCGTATGGCTACACCTTC.

This clone was seen a handful of times. This chain joins TRBV27 and TRBJ2-7; D may be TRBD1 (5 bases). The CDR3 runs 13 residues. With 6 bases removed from V and 3 bases from J, the gap between germline ends came to 12 bases. CDR1 and CDR2 from the germline V gene are MNHEY and SMNVEV (reference sequence). CDR3 amino acids: CASSPDRDYEQYF. The CDR3 coding sequence is TGTGCCAGCAGCCCCGACAGAGACTACGAGCAGTACTTC.

A few counts support this clone. CDR3: CASRGGHKNTEAFF. The CDR3 DNA is TGTGCCAGCAGGGGAGGACACAAGAACACTGAAGCTTTCTTT. The rearrangement links TRBV2 to TRBJ1-1; perhaps TRBD1 as D (5 bases). The germline V and J ends were trimmed by 6 bases and 1 base, with 12 bases remaining between them. Germline V CDR1 and CDR2: SNHLY, FYNNEI. This CDR3 has 14 residues. The entire variable domain, with the rest obtained from reference TRBV2 and TRBJ1-1, is as follows: EPEVTQTPSHQVTQMGQEVILRCVPISNHLYFYWYRQILGQKVEFLVSFYNNEISEKSEIFDDQFSVERPDGSNFTLKIRSTKLEDSAMYFCASRGGHKNTEAFFGQGTRLTVV.

This clone occurred a few times. The chain is built from TRBV18 and TRBJ2-3; D ambiguous. Trimming removed 3 bases from V and 0 bases from J, with 10 bases in between. The germline CDR1 and CDR2 sequences are KGHSH and LQKENI. The CDR3 runs to 15 residues. The chain's CDR3 is CASSPRGSSTDTQYF. In nucleotides, the CDR3 is TGTGCCAGCTCACCGCGTGGTTCTAGCACAGATACGCAGTATTTT.

The chain is built from TRBV2 and TRBJ2-1; D gene ambiguous. Germline-derived CDR1 and CDR2 are SNHLY and FYNNEI. Trimming took off 3 bases at V and 0 bases at J, with 6 bases between the two ends. CDR3 size: 14 residues. Here the CDR3 DNA reads TGTGCCAGCAGTGACACGAGCTCCTACAATGAGCAGTTCTTC. Translation: CASSDTSSYNEQFF.

The chain employs TRBV7-9 and TRBJ1-2; D is unclear. Deletions cut 5 bases from V and 6 bases from J, with 13 bases between. Germline CDR1 is SEHNR and CDR2 is FQNEAQ (reference sequence). CDR3 length: 13 residues. The CDR3 region is CASSPLQYDGYTF. CDR3 nucleotide sequence: TGTGCCAGCAGCCCTCTTCAATACGATGGCTACACCTTC.

This clone was counted at least ten times. The rearrangement uses TRBV7-9 and TRBJ2-2; D is undetermined. This CDR3 has 14 amino acids. The ends were cut back, 3 bases at V and 0 bases at J, with 5 bases in the middle. CDR1 and CDR2 (germline): SEHNR, FQNEAQ (reference sequence). This chain's CDR3 is CASSFSANTGELFF. CDR3 bases: TGTGCCAGCAGCTTCTCGGCGAACACCGGGGAGCTGTTTTTT.

V usage is TRBV19 and J usage is TRBJ2-4, with a tentative D call TRBD2 (6 bases). Trimming pared 5 bases from V and 1 base from J, leaving 18 bases between. Germline loops: CDR1 LNHDA, CDR2 SQIVND (reference sequence). The CDR3 runs to 17 residues. The CDR3, as DNA: TGTGCCAGTAGTTTGGAAAGACTAGATTTGGCCAAAAACATTCAGTACTTC. Translated, it gives CASSLERLDLAKNIQYF. Looking up the rest from reference TRBV19 and TRBJ2-4 gives the full variable domain: DGGITQSPKYLFRKEGQNVTLSCEQNLNHDAMYWYRQDPGQGLRLIYYSQIVNDFQKGDIAEGYSVSREKKESFPLTVTSAQKNPTAFYLCASSLERLDLAKNIQYFGAGTRLSVL.

This clone has ten or more counts. The V gene is TRBV10-3, the J gene TRBJ2-3; maybe TRBD2 (6 bases). This CDR3 region has 14 residues. The V gene's germline CDR1 is ENHRY and CDR2 SYGVKD. The V end was cut by 6 bases, the J end by 0 bases, with 10 bases between. The CDR3 nucleotides are TGTGCCATCAGGCGGGACGAAAGCACAGATACGCAGTATTTT. It codes for CAIRRDESTDTQYF.

V and J are TRBV6-1 and TRBJ1-1; D remains ambiguous. Germline values: CDR1 MNHNS, CDR2 SASEGT. The CDR3 runs to 12 residues. Trimming left V 6 bases short and J 1 base short, with 6 bases between. CDR3 in amino acids: CASSVGNTEAFF. The CDR3, as DNA: TGTGCCAGCAGCGTGGGGAACACTGAAGCTTTCTTT.

The chain joins TRBV30 to TRBJ2-2, with D possibly matching TRBD2 (5 bases). V was trimmed by 2 bases and J by 1 base, leaving 11 bases between them. CDR3 size: 15 residues. Germline V CDR1 and CDR2: GTSNPN, SVGIG (reference sequence). The CDR3 is CAWSNLGRNTGELFF. In nucleotides, the CDR3 is TGTGCCTGGAGTAACTTGGGGAGGAACACCGGGGAGCTGTTTTTT.

The chain is built from TRBV4-1 and TRBJ1-2; D ambiguous. CDR1 MGHRA and CDR2 YSYEKL come from the germline V gene. The CDR3 loop spans 15 amino acids. V lost 1 base and J 4 bases, leaving 13 bases between the germline ends. The CDR3 sequence is CASSQVSGILYGYTF. Here the CDR3 DNA reads TGCGCCAGCAGCCAAGTCTCCGGGATTCTCTATGGCTACACCTTC.

This clone was seen a handful of times. The chain has TRBV5-1 and TRBJ2-7; 9 positions agree with TRBD1. The CDR3 is made up of 13 amino acids. Germline V CDR1 and CDR2: SGHRS, YFSETQ. Unmatched junction bases numbered 4, after V lost 5 bases and J lost 4 bases. The CDR3 DNA reads TGCGCCAGCAGGCCGGGACAGGGTTACGAGCAGTACTTC. Translation: CASRPGQGYEQYF.

The CDR3 DNA follows: TGTGCCAGCAGTGCCACCGGACAGGGGTTAGTCACCTTC. Amino acid sequence: CASSATGQGLVTF. V gene TRBV6-4 combines with J gene TRBJ1-2; 9 bases are shared with TRBD1. J was trimmed by 13 bases and V by 4 bases; bases with no gene match: 10. The CDR3 covers 13 residues. In germline, CDR1 is MRHNA, CDR2 SNTAGT.

The chain carries TRBV4-1 and TRBJ2-7; the D gene is possibly TRBD2 (5 bases). V lost 4 bases, J lost 3 bases, and 19 bases lay in between. CDR1 is MGHRA and CDR2 is YSYEKL in the germline V gene. This CDR3 has 16 amino acids. The CDR3, as DNA: TGCGCCAGCAGCCCACAAAACACGCGGGCCTACTACGAGCAGTACTTC. This gives the protein CASSPQNTRAYYEQYF.

The rearrangement links TRBV6-1 to TRBJ2-7, with D perhaps matching TRBD1 (5 bases). Per the germline V gene, CDR1 is MNHNS and CDR2 is SASEGT. The length of the CDR3 is 11 residues. Trimming stripped 2 bases from V and 6 bases from J, with 5 bases between. The CDR3 spells CASSERGEQYF. The CDR3 DNA reads as TGTGCCAGCAGTGAAAGGGGCGAGCAGTACTTC.

This clone was observed a few times. The genes are TRBV4-2 and TRBJ2-3, with D unresolved. CDR3 length: 14 residues. Germline CDR1 LGHNA, CDR2 YNFKEQ. V lost 3 bases to trimming and J lost 8 bases, with 15 bases between them. The CDR3 DNA follows: TGTGCCAGCAGCCACGGGTATGCGGTAGGTACGCAGTATTTT. Translation gives CASSHGYAVGTQYF.

This clone was picked up one time. The V call is TRBV27, the J call TRBJ2-7; 8 nucleotides match TRBD2. V lost 1 base and J lost 3; bases outside the gene matches: 11. The CDR3 contains 17 residues. Germline assignment: CDR1 MNHEY and CDR2 SMNVEV (reference sequence). The CDR3 sequence: CASSLWGGGLGDYEQYF. Here the CDR3 DNA reads TGTGCCAGCAGTTTATGGGGCGGGGGACTAGGGGACTACGAGCAGTACTTC.

This clone ranks as medium-sized (0.01 to 0.1%). The CDR3 nucleotides read TGTGCCAGCAGCCAAACCGGGAATGAGCAGTTCTTC. It codes for CASSQTGNEQFF. The chain carries TRBV11-2 and TRBJ2-1; D uncertain. Germline V gives CDR1 SGHAT, CDR2 FQNNGV. This CDR3 comprises 12 residues. Trimming took off 5 bases at V and 7 bases at J, with 9 bases between the two ends.

In this sample, this clone is medium-sized. An end of the junction differs from the germline gene, which may be a read error. The chain has TRBV7-7 and TRBJ2-7; unclear D gene. CDR1 and CDR2 (germline): SSHAT, FNYEAQ (reference sequence). This CDR3 has 13 residues. The DNA for the CDR3 is TGTGCTAGCAGCTTATTCCAAGGCTACGAGCAGTACTTC. This encodes CASSLFQGYEQYF.

The chain has TRBV21-1 and TRBJ1-6. TRBV21-1 is listed as a pseudogene. This CDR3 has 13 residues. The chain's CDR3 is CASSHARNSPLHF. CDR3 coding DNA: TGTGCCAGCAGCCACGCGCGGAACTCACCCCTCCACTTT.

This clone showed up many times. The CDR3 sequence: CASRDVDRMNTEAFF. As DNA, the CDR3 is TGCGCCAGCAGGGACGTCGATCGTATGAACACTGAAGCTTTCTTT. The chain employs TRBV10-2 and TRBJ1-1; D gene unclear. The CDR3 spans 15 residues. Germline loops: CDR1 WSHSY, CDR2 SAAADI. The V end was cut by 6 bases, the J end by 0 bases, with 14 bases between.

The chain combines TRBV2 with TRBJ2-3; the match to TRBD2 covers 7 bases. Germline V CDR1 and CDR2: SNHLY, FYNNEI. The J segment lost 4 bases and the V segment lost 5 bases, leaving 9 bases of the junction unmatched. The CDR3 extends over 15 amino acids. The CDR3 DNA reads as TGTGCCAGCAGTCGACTAGCAATGGGCGCAGATACGCAGTATTTT. Translation gives CASSRLAMGADTQYF.

About this clone: Mismatch with germline at one junction end may stem from a read error. The V and J genes are TRBV7-3 and TRBJ2-2; D is ambiguous. CDR1 and CDR2 (germline): SGHTA, FQGTGA. The CDR3 runs 14 residues. The CDR3 loop reads CASSLTATTRELFF. For the CDR3, the DNA is TGTGCCAGCAGCTTAACAGCAACCACCCGGGAGCTGTTTTTT.

The chain employs TRBV5-5 and TRBJ2-1; 9 bases are a match to TRBD2. CDR1 is SGHKS and CDR2 is YYEKEE in the germline V gene (reference sequence). The CDR3 totals 15 residues. V shed 6 bases, J shed 4 bases, and the junction held 8 bases outside the gene matches. The CDR3: CASTIRTSEYNEQFF. The CDR3 DNA reads as TGTGCCAGCACCATCCGGACTAGCGAATACAATGAGCAGTTCTTC.

V usage is TRBV7-8 and J usage is TRBJ1-5; TRBD1 might be the D (6 bases). The CDR3 length is 15 residues. Germline V gene sequence: CDR1 SGHVS, CDR2 FQNEAQ. V was cut by 2 bases and J by 6 bases, with 14 bases left in between. CDR3 nucleotides: TGTGCCAGCAGCTTATTACAGGGTTCGAGTCAGCCCCAGCATTTT. Amino acid sequence: CASSLLQGSSQPQHF. The variable domain in full, completed from reference TRBV7-8 and TRBJ1-5, reads GAGVSQSPRYKVAKRGQDVALRCDPISGHVSLFWYQQALGQGPEFLTYFQNEAQLDKSGLPSDRFFAERPEGSVSTLKIQRTQQEDSAVYLCASSLLQGSSQPQHFGDGTRLSIL.

J is TRBJ2-5 and V is TRBV5-1; D gene ambiguous. Germline lookup yields CDR1 SGHRS and CDR2 YFSETQ. The CDR3 spans 13 residues. V lost 4 bases and J 0 bases, leaving 7 bases between the germline ends. The CDR3 here is CASSPYNQETQYF. For the CDR3, the DNA is TGCGCCAGCAGCCCCTATAACCAAGAGACCCAGTACTTC.

CDR3 loop: CASSSGQGRPPLNEQFF. CDR3 nucleotide sequence: TGTGCCAGCAGCTCGGGACAGGGGAGGCCTCCTTTGAATGAGCAGTTCTTC. This chain connects TRBV7-3 to TRBJ2-1, with 10 bases that match TRBD1. The CDR3 has 17 amino acids. Germline V gene lookup returns CDR1 SGHTA and CDR2 FQGTGA. The trim removed 4 bases at V and 7 bases at J, leaving 13 bases unmatched.

This chain uses TRBV28 with TRBJ1-2; D is unresolved. The CDR3 contains 14 residues. Germline lookup yields CDR1 MDHEN and CDR2 SYDVKM. Deletions cut 2 bases from V and 4 bases from J, with 11 bases between. The CDR3: CASSLDPRFYGYTF. Written as DNA, the CDR3 is TGTGCCAGCAGTTTAGATCCAAGATTCTATGGCTACACCTTC.